This passage covers 28 T cell receptor beta chains from one sample sequenced in a study of shared clonotypes between healthy human individuals. Generated by immunoSEQ multiplex PCR, the TCRdb table keeps only in-frame clones and is missing some. The sample has roughly 2.1 million clones, roughly 91% seen once. CD45RO-negative, CCR7-positively selected cells formed the naive CD8 fraction, excluding terminally differentiated effector memory CD45RA+ cells. The sequenced sample consisted of naive CD8+ T cells from PBMCs. These receptors all come from a man younger than 35 in good health. Some clones in this sample may be carry-over from other donors' samples.

The chain links TRBV9 to TRBJ2-3; TRBD1 matches at 9 bases. With V trimmed by 4 bases and J by 5 bases, 8 bases remained unmatched. Germline-derived CDR1 and CDR2 are SGDLS and YYNGEE. The CDR3 is 15 amino acids. CDR3 coding DNA: TGTGCCAGCAGCATTCAGGGACAGGGCGGAGATACGCAGTATTTT. Translation: CASSIQGQGGDTQYF.

Comment on this clone: The same CDR3 arises from other DNA sequences in this sample as well. This chain uses TRBV7-9 with TRBJ2-1; 12 positions match TRBD2. Germline CDR1 reads SEHNR; CDR2 reads FQNEAQ (reference sequence). The CDR3 is made up of 16 amino acids. The junction had 0 bases not matched to a gene; V was cut back by 0 bases and J by 3 bases. CDR3 coding DNA: TGTGCCAGCAGCTTAGCGGGACTAGCGGGCTACAATGAGCAGTTCTTC. It specifies CASSLAGLAGYNEQFF.

The chain recombines TRBV9 with TRBJ1-3; D is possibly TRBD1 (5 bases). V dropped 0 bases and J dropped 4 bases, with 11 bases sitting between them. The CDR3 length is 15 residues. Germline lookup yields CDR1 SGDLS and CDR2 YYNGEE. CDR3 sequence (DNA): TGTGCCAGCAGCGTAGGGCAGGGTATAGGAAACACCATATATTTT. Its protein product is CASSVGQGIGNTIYF.

Notes on this clone: Other DNA sequences of this sample code for an identical CDR3. This sequence joins TRBV7-6 and TRBJ2-3, with 7 bases identical to TRBD2. Germline CDR1 and CDR2: SGHVS and FNYEAQ. The ends lost 1 base at V and 3 bases at J; junction bases unmatched: 1. There are 14 residues in the CDR3. CDR3 protein: CASSLGTRTDTQYF. CDR3 in DNA: TGTGCCAGCAGCTTAGGGACTAGGACAGATACGCAGTATTTT.

The J gene is TRBJ2-7, the V gene TRBV29-1; 7 positions match TRBD2. The V and J ends lost 7 bases and 3 bases, in that order; junction bases with no gene match: 12. The CDR3 loop spans 14 amino acids. CDR1 is SQVTM and CDR2 is ANQGSEA in the germline V gene. For the CDR3, the DNA is TGCAGCGCCAGACCGGGACTACCAGACTACGAGCAGTACTTC. Amino acids: CSARPGLPDYEQYF.

The chain uses TRBV9 and TRBJ2-5; possible D gene TRBD2, 5 bases. Trimming stripped 4 bases from V and 2 bases from J, with 15 bases between. The CDR3 length is 15 residues. CDR1 and CDR2 from the germline V gene are SGDLS and YYNGEE. CDR3 loop: CASSPGRAPQETQYF. CDR3 nucleotides: TGTGCCAGCAGCCCCGGGCGGGCACCTCAAGAGACCCAGTACTTC. Using reference TRBV9 and TRBJ2-5 for the parts outside the CDR3, the full variable domain is DSGVTQTPKHLITATGQRVTLRCSPRSGDLSVYWYQQSLDQGLQFLIQYYNGEERAKGNILERFSAQQFPDLHSELNLSSLELGDSALYFCASSPGRAPQETQYFGPGTRLLVL.

The chain carries TRBV10-3 and TRBJ1-1; TRBD1 is a possible D gene (6 bases). Germline CDR1 and CDR2: ENHRY and SYGVKD. The ends were cut back, 3 bases at V and 5 bases at J, with 10 bases in the middle. The CDR3 contains 13 residues. This CDR3 is CAISDMRGTEAFF. The DNA for the CDR3 is TGTGCCATCAGTGACATGAGGGGGACTGAAGCTTTCTTT.

The CDR3 region has the DNA TGTGCCAGCAGTTTTTTTCCGGGGAAAGAGACCCAGTACTTC. Its protein is CASSFFPGKETQYF. This rearrangement joins TRBV27 to TRBJ2-5, with a tentative D call TRBD2 (5 bases). Germline V lookup: CDR1 MNHEY, CDR2 SMNVEV (reference sequence). The CDR3 sequence is 14 residues long. The V end lost 3 bases, the J end lost 3 bases, and 11 bases lay between the germline ends.

The rearrangement links TRBV5-1 to TRBJ2-3, with 16 bases fitting TRBD2. Germline assignment: CDR1 SGHRS and CDR2 YFSETQ. This CDR3 region has 18 residues. V lost 4 bases to trimming and J lost 2 bases; unmatched junction nucleotides: 7. The CDR3 here is CASSDGTSGRAITDTQYF. DNA for the CDR3: TGCGCCAGCAGCGACGGGACTAGCGGGAGGGCCATCACAGATACGCAGTATTTT.

V and J are TRBV2 and TRBJ2-1; 8 bases fit TRBD2. V shed 5 bases and J 4 bases; nucleotides not matched to a gene: 13. Germline CDR1 and CDR2: SNHLY and FYNNEI. CDR3 length: 17 amino acids. The CDR3 nucleotides are TGTGCCAGCAGTACCGTAATCAGCGGGAGCAAATACAATGAGCAGTTCTTC. This gives the protein CASSTVISGSKYNEQFF.

The chain combines TRBV28 with TRBJ1-3; 8 positions agree with TRBD1. The CDR3 loop spans 14 amino acids. Germline loops: CDR1 MDHEN, CDR2 SYDVKM. V lost 10 bases to trimming and J lost 4 bases; unmatched junction nucleotides: 9. The CDR3 coding sequence is TGTGCCACCCGATACGGGACAGGAGGAAACACCATATATTTT. This translates into CATRYGTGGNTIYF.

This clone was picked up one time. The chain is built from TRBV29-1 and TRBJ1-5; D gene uncertain. The CDR3 is 13 residues long. CDR1 and CDR2 from the germline V gene are SQVTM and ANQGSEA. V was cut by 5 bases and J by 2 bases, with 10 bases left in between. The CDR3 sequence is CSVRPDRNQPQHF. The CDR3 coding sequence is TGCAGCGTTCGACCTGACCGCAATCAGCCCCAGCATTTT.

The rearrangement links TRBV5-6 to TRBJ2-5; possibly TRBD2 for D (5 bases). CDR3 size: 13 residues. With 3 bases removed from V and 1 base from J, the gap between germline ends came to 7 bases. Germline values: CDR1 SGHDT, CDR2 YYEEEE. In DNA form, the CDR3 reads TGTGCCAGCAGCTATGGGAGCCAAGAGACCCAGTACTTC. It encodes CASSYGSQETQYF.

The chain is built from TRBV28 and TRBJ2-2; weak D call: TRBD1 (6 bases). The germline V and J ends were trimmed by 6 bases and 3 bases, with 11 bases remaining between them. CDR1 MDHEN and CDR2 SYDVKM come from the germline V gene. This CDR3 is built from 14 residues. The CDR3 sequence is CASRSQGYTGELFF. In nucleotides, the CDR3 is TGTGCCAGCAGGTCACAGGGATACACCGGGGAGCTGTTTTTT.

V gene TRBV2 combines with J gene TRBJ1-1; a possible D gene is TRBD1 (5 bases). Germline CDR1 SNHLY, CDR2 FYNNEI. The CDR3 has 12 residues. With 4 bases removed from V and 6 bases from J, the gap between germline ends came to 9 bases. DNA of the CDR3: TGTGCCAGCAGTGCTGGGGACTCTGAAGCTTTCTTT. It translates to CASSAGDSEAFF.

V gene TRBV7-9 combines with J gene TRBJ2-7; no clear D gene. V was trimmed by 5 bases and J by 2 bases, leaving 16 bases between them. Germline CDR1 and CDR2: SEHNR and FQNEAQ (reference sequence). This CDR3 has 15 amino acids. The CDR3 sequence: CASSDSRQSPYEQYF. The DNA for the CDR3 is TGTGCCAGCAGCGACTCGAGGCAGTCCCCCTACGAGCAGTACTTC.

The J gene is TRBJ2-7, the V gene TRBV30; 11 bases match TRBD1. This CDR3 comprises 14 residues. Germline V gene data show CDR1 as GTSNPN and CDR2 as SVGIG (reference sequence). J lost 2 bases, V lost 5 bases, and 5 bases had no gene match. CDR3 nucleotide sequence: TGTGCCTGGTCTCGGGGACAGGGGGCCTACGAGCAGTACTTC. It yields the protein CAWSRGQGAYEQYF.

This chain uses TRBV14 with TRBJ2-1; maybe TRBD2 (6 bases). This CDR3 contains 17 residues. Germline-derived CDR1 and CDR2 are SGHDN and FVKESK. Trimming took 4 bases from V and 4 from J, leaving 20 bases between them. For the CDR3, the DNA is TGTGCCAGCAGCCCGCGGGACCCAAGGCGGGTGTACAATGAGCAGTTCTTC. This gives the protein CASSPRDPRRVYNEQFF. Looking up the rest from reference TRBV14 and TRBJ2-1 gives the full variable domain: EAGVTQFPSHSVIEKGQTVTLRCDPISGHDNLYWYRRVMGKEIKFLLHFVKESKQDESGMPNNRFLAERTGGTYSTLKVQPAELEDSGVYFCASSPRDPRRVYNEQFFGPGTRLTVL.

The chain couples TRBV10-3 to TRBJ1-1; possible D gene TRBD1, 6 bases. The V gene's germline CDR1 is ENHRY and CDR2 SYGVKD. This CDR3 region has 12 residues. V was trimmed by 9 bases and J by 4 bases, leaving 12 bases between them. CDR3 in DNA: TGTGCCATAGCTCAGGGGCTCACTGAAGCTTTCTTT. Translating gives CAIAQGLTEAFF.

The rearrangement links TRBV5-1 to TRBJ2-1; 8 nucleotides align to TRBD2. Unmatched junction bases numbered 7, after V lost 2 bases and J lost 6 bases. This CDR3 spans 15 amino acids. The germline V gene has CDR1 SGHRS and CDR2 YFSETQ. Here the CDR3 reads CASSLSSGGFNEQFF. As DNA, the CDR3 is TGCGCCAGCAGCTTATCGAGCGGGGGCTTCAATGAGCAGTTCTTC.

The chain joins TRBV25-1 to TRBJ2-3; 7 nucleotides line up with TRBD1. Germline V gives CDR1 MGHDK, CDR2 SYGVNS. V lost 0 bases, J lost 4 bases, and 4 bases stayed unmatched. CDR3 length equals 15 residues. CDR3 nucleotide sequence: TGTGCCAGCAGTGAATATCTTACAGGGGCAGATACGCAGTATTTT. Translating it yields CASSEYLTGADTQYF.

The CDR3 DNA sequence: TGTGCCAGCAGCTTAAACCACAGGGGTACAGATACGCAGTATTTT. It specifies CASSLNHRGTDTQYF. The J gene is TRBJ2-3, the V gene TRBV7-3, with 7 nucleotides matching TRBD1. V lost 1 base to trimming and J lost 3 bases; unmatched junction nucleotides: 4. Germline CDR1 is SGHTA and CDR2 is FQGTGA. This CDR3 comprises 15 residues.

The DNA for the CDR3 is TGTGCCAGCAGTAAGTCAGGGGGCTCCTACAATGAGCAGTTCTTC. Translated, it gives CASSKSGGSYNEQFF. V gene TRBV6-5 combines with J gene TRBJ2-1; 7 bases line up with TRBD1. This CDR3 contains 15 residues. Trimming took 5 bases from V and 0 from J; bases not matched to a gene: 4. The germline V gene has CDR1 MNHEY and CDR2 SVGAGI.

The sample holds a few counts of this clone. This chain links TRBV5-8 with TRBJ2-7, with D unclear. Per germline, CDR1 SGHTS and CDR2 YDEGEE. The CDR3 consists of 11 residues. Trimming cost V 0 bases and J 2 bases, with 0 bases left between them. The CDR3 region is CASSLAYEQYF. The CDR3 DNA follows: TGTGCCAGCAGCTTGGCCTACGAGCAGTACTTC.

The chain joins TRBV11-2 to TRBJ2-1; D tentatively fits TRBD1 or TRBD2 (6 bases each). Trimming removed 6 bases at V and 8 bases at J, with 20 bases between. The CDR3 is made up of 15 amino acids. CDR1 is SGHAT and CDR2 is FQNNGV in the germline V gene. CDR3 amino acids: CASRPDEPRGDEQFF. The CDR3 region has the DNA TGTGCCAGCAGGCCCGACGAGCCGAGGGGGGATGAGCAGTTCTTC.

The chain uses TRBV10-3 and TRBJ1-1; D is unclear. Germline V CDR1 and CDR2: ENHRY, SYGVKD. Trimming cost V 0 bases and J 5 bases, with 7 bases left between them. The CDR3 length is 13 residues. In nucleotides, the CDR3 is TGTGCCATCAGTGAGTCCACGGGGACTGAAGCTTTCTTT. Translated: CAISESTGTEAFF.

V gene TRBV27 combines with J gene TRBJ2-3, with 14 bases lining up with TRBD2. V lost 3 bases to trimming and J lost 6 bases; unmatched junction nucleotides: 5. This CDR3 comprises 16 residues. CDR1 is MNHEY and CDR2 is SMNVEV in the germline V gene (reference sequence). CDR3 bases: TGTGCCAGCAGTTTCGGGACTAGCGGGAGTGGGGATACGCAGTATTTT. Protein product: CASSFGTSGSGDTQYF.

The chain is built from TRBV2 and TRBJ2-7; TRBD2 aligns across 13 bases. Looked up from germline, CDR1 is SNHLY and CDR2 is FYNNEI. The CDR3 is 18 amino acids. The junction had 10 bases not matched to a gene; V was cut back by 3 bases and J by 2 bases. CDR3 loop: CASSDPSGTSGTTYEQYF. CDR3 nucleotides: TGTGCCAGCAGTGACCCCTCCGGGACTAGCGGGACGACCTACGAGCAGTACTTC.